A selection of T cell receptor beta chains follows, all from one sample in a study of technical replicates of blood from several donors. Clones were read by immunoSEQ multiplex PCR, and TCRdb kept only the in-frame ones, dropping some. Of roughly 6,500 clones in the sample, roughly 95% were seen once. Sequencing was performed on PBMCs. Receptor source: a human donor in good health. The conserved cysteine and the conserved F or W are not part of the CDR3 here. Only some rows state a clone size, as once, few, many or a class for expanded clones.

>TRBJ1-5|TRBV30|-|14
AWSGLVQGVSQPQH
>TRBJ2-3|TRBV10-3|-|12
AISDTSGTDTQY
>TRBJ2-1|TRBV10-1|-|13
ASSESRGTYNEQF
>TRBJ2-1|TRBV7-3|-|11
ASTKAPRDEQF
>TRBJ2-7|TRBV15|-|14
ATSREPQGNRYEQY
>TRBJ2-7|TRBV5-4|-|13
ASSYGQGARYEQY
>TRBJ1-1|TRBV18|-|14
ASSPAAGGAYTEAF
>TRBJ1-1|TRBV2|-|11
ASSAQGEGMTF
>TRBJ2-1|TRBV10-3|-|14
AISVVSGRAANEQF
>TRBJ1-5|TRBV28|once|10
ATLFSNQPQH
>TRBJ1-5|TRBV30|-|12
AWSRTGGGQPQH
>TRBJ2-7|TRBV28|once|12
ASSFSRGSNEQY
>TRBJ2-5|TRBV6-5|once|12
ASSFGQARETQY